The rows below give T cell receptor beta chains drawn from one sample of a study of cytomegalovirus exposure and HLA in healthy donors. TCRdb's copy holds only in-frame clones and misses some; the assay was immunoSEQ multiplex PCR. This sample has around 63,000 clones; about 71% occur once, and the top ten carry over 7.5%. Sequences were obtained from PBMCs. These receptors came from a man aged 55 to 70 in good health and CMV-seropositive. Both conserved end residues are trimmed from each CDR3. D genes are given only for firm matches. Some rows have no size entry. The others give once, few or many, or a class for an expanded clone.

j_gene	abundance	d_gene	v_gene	CDR3aa
TRBJ1-2	.	.	TRBV7-6	ASSPTGSNYGYT
TRBJ2-4	.	TRBD2	TRBV27	ASSLTSGSARWY
TRBJ2-1	.	TRBD2	TRBV7-2	ASSASWTSGGPEF
TRBJ1-1	few	TRBD1	TRBV2	ASSYQGATEAF
TRBJ1-2	.	TRBD1	TRBV6-1	ASSTGQFYGYT
TRBJ2-3	.	.	TRBV29-1	SVSVSDTQY
TRBJ2-7	.	.	TRBV2	ASSEGGNEQY
TRBJ1-2	.	TRBD1	TRBV2	ASTPYRGMNYGYT
TRBJ2-5	.	.	TRBV11-2	ASSLVLTREGTQY
TRBJ2-3	.	.	TRBV6-5	ASRPGQFTDTQY
TRBJ2-3	.	TRBD2	TRBV29-1	SVEIGTRLLTDTQY
TRBJ1-1	.	TRBD1	TRBV4-2	ASSETTGGITEAF
TRBJ2-3	.	.	TRBV6-5	ASSYSNQYTDTQY
TRBJ2-6	.	TRBD1	TRBV18	ASSPMAGGLNSGANVLT
TRBJ2-2	.	.	TRBV11-2	ASSFYTGSNTGELF
TRBJ1-4	few	.	TRBV15	ATRSSDSPGEKLF
TRBJ1-4	.	TRBD1	TRBV7-2	ASSWTGTNEKLF
TRBJ1-2	.	TRBD1	TRBV4-1	ASSQNRGNYGYT
TRBJ1-1	.	.	TRBV2	ASSVGGGTEAF
TRBJ2-5	.	TRBD2	TRBV6-4	ASSDRTSAPRY
TRBJ2-5	few	TRBD1	TRBV11-3	ASSSGGQGLLETQY
TRBJ1-1	.	.	TRBV2	ASSEEMNTEAF
TRBJ2-2	few	TRBD2	TRBV9	ASSVGGLGNTGELF
TRBJ1-4	.	.	TRBV29-1	SARTATNEKLF
TRBJ1-5	few	.	TRBV27	ASSSPLSNQPQH
TRBJ2-1	once	TRBD1	TRBV5-5	ASSLTGQITYNEQF
TRBJ1-2	.	.	TRBV6-6	ASSPRREGYT
TRBJ2-5	.	.	TRBV5-1	ASRREPGKETQY
TRBJ2-7	.	.	TRBV5-6	ANNQYRDYEQY
TRBJ2-5	.	TRBD2	TRBV19	ASSSAGGQETQY
TRBJ1-6	.	.	TRBV6-5	ASKGVYNSPLH
TRBJ2-2	.	TRBD2	TRBV7-7	ASSLSGINTGELF
TRBJ2-1	.	.	TRBV11-3	ASSPRVADSSYNEQF
TRBJ2-7	.	TRBD1	TRBV2	ASSLRQGAYEQY
TRBJ2-1	.	TRBD1	TRBV7-7	ASSLLGTGANEQF
TRBJ1-5	once	TRBD1	TRBV7-4	ASSSTRQGAGQPQH
TRBJ2-3	.	.	TRBV11-3	ASSPGTRETDTQY
TRBJ2-2	once	.	TRBV19	ASSIPGTGELF
TRBJ2-1	.	TRBD1	TRBV18	ASSEGTVPPNEQF
TRBJ1-1	.	TRBD1	TRBV11-3	ASSFRTGTGNTEAF
TRBJ1-4	.	TRBD1	TRBV19	ASTISPGTVSNEKLF
TRBJ2-3	.	TRBD2	TRBV6-6	ASGLAEPTDTQY
TRBJ1-1	few	.	TRBV2	ASSPRVDTEAF
TRBJ2-5	.	.	TRBV7-9	ASSFYTGSQETQY
TRBJ1-2	.	.	TRBV18	ASSLRSVSGASGYGYT
TRBJ2-2	.	.	TRBV7-9	ASSDGLITGELF
TRBJ1-1	.	.	TRBV10-3	ATKGGDGTEAF
TRBJ1-2	.	TRBD1	TRBV2	ASRVGTGSGYT
TRBJ1-6	.	TRBD1	TRBV10-3	ATSTGRTAPLH
TRBJ2-4	once	TRBD1	TRBV5-6	ASSLGQGKNIQY
TRBJ2-1	.	TRBD1	TRBV11-2	ASSLYRGNEQF
TRBJ1-5	few	TRBD1	TRBV19	ASSVGQAVRQPQH
TRBJ2-1	.	TRBD2	TRBV7-9	ASSSTSGRISEQF
TRBJ2-3	.	TRBD2	TRBV7-2	ASSPRGTSGRQNTQY
TRBJ1-1	.	TRBD1	TRBV11-3	ASSPRGDSITEAF
TRBJ2-7	once	.	TRBV5-4	ASSRSFNSYEQY
TRBJ2-3	few	TRBD1	TRBV2	ASSERDRGTDTQY
TRBJ1-4	.	TRBD1	TRBV5-1	ASSMGQGAQNEKLF